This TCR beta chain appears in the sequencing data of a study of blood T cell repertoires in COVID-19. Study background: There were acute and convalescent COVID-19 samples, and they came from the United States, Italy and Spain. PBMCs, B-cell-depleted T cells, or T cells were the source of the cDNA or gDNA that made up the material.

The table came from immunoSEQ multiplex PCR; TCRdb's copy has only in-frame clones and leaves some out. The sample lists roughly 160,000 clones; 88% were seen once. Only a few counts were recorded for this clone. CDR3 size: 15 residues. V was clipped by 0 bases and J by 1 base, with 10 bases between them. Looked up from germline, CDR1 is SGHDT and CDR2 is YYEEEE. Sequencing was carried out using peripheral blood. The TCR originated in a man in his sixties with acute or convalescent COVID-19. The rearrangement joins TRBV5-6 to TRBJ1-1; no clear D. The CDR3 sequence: CASSLAGGPNTEAFF. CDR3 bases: TGTGCCAGCAGCTTGGCGGGAGGGCCGAACACTGAAGCTTTCTTT.